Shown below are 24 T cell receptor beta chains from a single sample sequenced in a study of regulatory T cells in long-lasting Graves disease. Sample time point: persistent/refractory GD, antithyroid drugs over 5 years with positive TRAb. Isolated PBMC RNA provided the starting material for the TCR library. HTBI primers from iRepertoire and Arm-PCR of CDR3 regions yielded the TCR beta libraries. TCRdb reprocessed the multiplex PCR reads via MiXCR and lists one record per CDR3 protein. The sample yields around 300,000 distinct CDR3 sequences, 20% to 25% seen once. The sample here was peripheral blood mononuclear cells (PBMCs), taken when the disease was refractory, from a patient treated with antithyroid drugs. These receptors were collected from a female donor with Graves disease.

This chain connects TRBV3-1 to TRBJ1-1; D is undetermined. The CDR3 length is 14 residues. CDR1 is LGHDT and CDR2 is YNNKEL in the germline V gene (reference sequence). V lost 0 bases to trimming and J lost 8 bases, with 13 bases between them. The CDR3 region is CASSQEVGIKEAFF. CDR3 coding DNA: TGTGCCAGCAGCCAAGAGGTAGGAATTAAAGAAGCTTTCTTT.

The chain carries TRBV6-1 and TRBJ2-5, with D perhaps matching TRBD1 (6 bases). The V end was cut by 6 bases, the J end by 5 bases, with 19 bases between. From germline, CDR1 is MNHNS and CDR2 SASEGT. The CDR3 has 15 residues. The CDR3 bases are TGTGCCAGCAGGGGGGTGCAGGGGTATGGCGAGACCCAGTACTTC. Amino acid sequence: CASRGVQGYGETQYF.

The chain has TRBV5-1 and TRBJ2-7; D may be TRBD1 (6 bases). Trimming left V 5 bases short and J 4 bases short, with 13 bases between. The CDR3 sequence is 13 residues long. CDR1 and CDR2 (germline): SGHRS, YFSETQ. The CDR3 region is CASRPTGNYEQYF. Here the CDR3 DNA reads TGCGCCAGCAGACCTACAGGGAATTACGAGCAGTACTTC. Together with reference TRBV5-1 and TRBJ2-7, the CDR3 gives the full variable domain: KAGVTQTPRYLIKTRGQQVTLSCSPISGHRSVSWYQQTPGQGLQFLFEYFSETQRNKGNFPGRFSGRQFSNSRSEMNVSTLELGDSALYLCASRPTGNYEQYFGPGTRLTVT.

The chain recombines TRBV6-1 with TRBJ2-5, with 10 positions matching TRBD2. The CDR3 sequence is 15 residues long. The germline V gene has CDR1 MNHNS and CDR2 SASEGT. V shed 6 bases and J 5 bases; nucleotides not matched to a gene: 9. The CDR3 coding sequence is TGTGCCAGCAGGCCTCAAGCGGGAGGGTGGGAGACCCAGTACTTC. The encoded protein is CASRPQAGGWETQYF.

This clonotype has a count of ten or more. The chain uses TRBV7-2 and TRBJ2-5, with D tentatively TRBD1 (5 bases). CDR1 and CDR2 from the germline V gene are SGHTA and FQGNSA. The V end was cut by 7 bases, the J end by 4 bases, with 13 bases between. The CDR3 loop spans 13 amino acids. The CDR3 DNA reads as TGTGCCAGCACCGAACGGACAATAGAGACCCAGTACTTC. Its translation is CASTERTIETQYF.

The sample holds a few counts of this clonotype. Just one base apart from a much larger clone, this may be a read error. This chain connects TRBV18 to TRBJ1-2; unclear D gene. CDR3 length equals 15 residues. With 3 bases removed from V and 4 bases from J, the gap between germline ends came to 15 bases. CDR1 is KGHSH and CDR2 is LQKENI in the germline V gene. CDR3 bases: TGTGCCAGCTCACCCGACGGAGAGTCACGCTATGGCTACACCTTC. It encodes CASSPDGESRYGYTF.

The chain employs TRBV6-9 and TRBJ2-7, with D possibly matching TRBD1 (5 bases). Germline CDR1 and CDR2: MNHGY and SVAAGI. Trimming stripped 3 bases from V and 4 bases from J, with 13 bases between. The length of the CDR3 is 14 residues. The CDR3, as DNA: TGTGCCAGCAGTTACCCGCGCAGGGTTTACGAGCAGTACTTC. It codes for CASSYPRRVYEQYF.

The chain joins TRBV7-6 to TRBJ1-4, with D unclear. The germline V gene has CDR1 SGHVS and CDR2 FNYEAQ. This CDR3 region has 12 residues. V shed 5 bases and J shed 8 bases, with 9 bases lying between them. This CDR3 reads CASSLIGEKLFF. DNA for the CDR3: TGTGCCAGCAGCCTGATAGGGGAAAAACTGTTTTTT.

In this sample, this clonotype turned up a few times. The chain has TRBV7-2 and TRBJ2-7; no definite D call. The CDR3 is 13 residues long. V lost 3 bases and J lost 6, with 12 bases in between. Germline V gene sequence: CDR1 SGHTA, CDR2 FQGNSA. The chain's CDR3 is CASSFSLTAEQYF. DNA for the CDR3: TGTGCCAGCAGCTTTAGTCTGACGGCCGAGCAGTACTTC.

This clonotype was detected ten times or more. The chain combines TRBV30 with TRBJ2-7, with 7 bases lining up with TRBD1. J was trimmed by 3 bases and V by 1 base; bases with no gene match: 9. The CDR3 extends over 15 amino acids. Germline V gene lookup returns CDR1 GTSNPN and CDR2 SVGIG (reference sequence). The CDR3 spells CAWSAGQASNYEQYF. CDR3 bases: TGTGCCTGGAGTGCCGGACAGGCGAGCAACTACGAGCAGTACTTC.

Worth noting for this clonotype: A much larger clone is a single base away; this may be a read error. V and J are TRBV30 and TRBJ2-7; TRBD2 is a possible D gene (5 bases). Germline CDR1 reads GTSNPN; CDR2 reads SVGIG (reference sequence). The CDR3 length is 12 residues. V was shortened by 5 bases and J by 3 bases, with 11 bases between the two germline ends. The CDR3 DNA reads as TGTGCCTGGGGGGTCAGCGGCTACGAGCAGTACTTC. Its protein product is CAWGVSGYEQYF.

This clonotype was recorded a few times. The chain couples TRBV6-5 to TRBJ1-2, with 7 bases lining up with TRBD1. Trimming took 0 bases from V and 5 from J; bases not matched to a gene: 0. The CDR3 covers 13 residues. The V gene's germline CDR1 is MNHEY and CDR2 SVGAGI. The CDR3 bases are TGTGCCAGCAGTTACTCGACAGGGTATGGCTACACCTTC. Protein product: CASSYSTGYGYTF.

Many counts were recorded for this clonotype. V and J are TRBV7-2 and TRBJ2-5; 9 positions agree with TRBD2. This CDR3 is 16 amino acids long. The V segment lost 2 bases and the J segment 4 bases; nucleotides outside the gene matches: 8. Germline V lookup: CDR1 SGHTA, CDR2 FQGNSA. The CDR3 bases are TGTGCCAGCAGCTTATCAGCGGGAGGTGTTGGAGAGACCCAGTACTTC. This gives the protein CASSLSAGGVGETQYF.

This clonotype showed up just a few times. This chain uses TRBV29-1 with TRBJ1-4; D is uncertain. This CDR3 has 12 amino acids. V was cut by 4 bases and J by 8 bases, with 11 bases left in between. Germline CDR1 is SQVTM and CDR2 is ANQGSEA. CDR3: CSVVFKGEKLFF. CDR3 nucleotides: TGCAGCGTTGTATTTAAAGGCGAAAAACTGTTTTTT.

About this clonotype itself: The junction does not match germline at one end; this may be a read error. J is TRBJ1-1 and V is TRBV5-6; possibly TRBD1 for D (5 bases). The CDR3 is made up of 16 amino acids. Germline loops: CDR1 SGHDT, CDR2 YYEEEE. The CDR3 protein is CANSGWGKRGNTEAFF. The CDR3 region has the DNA TGTGCCAACAGCGGGTGGGGGAAAAGAGGGAACACTGAAGCTTTCTTT. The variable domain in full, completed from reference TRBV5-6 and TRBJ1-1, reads DAGVTQSPTHLIKTRGQQVTLRCSPKSGHDTVSWYQQALGQGPQFIFQYYEEEERQRGNFPDRFSGHQFPNYSSELNVNALLLGDSALYLCANSGWGKRGNTEAFFGQGTRLTVV.

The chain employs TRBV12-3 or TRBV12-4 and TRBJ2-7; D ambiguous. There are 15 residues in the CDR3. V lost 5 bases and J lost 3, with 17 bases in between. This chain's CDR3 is CASSPSDPWVYEQYF. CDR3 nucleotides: TGTGCCAGCAGTCCCTCGGACCCCTGGGTCTACGAGCAGTACTTC.

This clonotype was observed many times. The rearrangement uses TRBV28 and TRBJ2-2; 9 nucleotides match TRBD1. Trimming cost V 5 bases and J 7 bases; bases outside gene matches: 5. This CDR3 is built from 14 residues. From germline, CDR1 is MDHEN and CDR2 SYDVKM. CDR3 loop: CASSHRGHGGELFF. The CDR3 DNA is TGTGCCAGCAGTCACAGGGGGCATGGCGGGGAGCTGTTTTTT.

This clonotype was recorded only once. The CDR3 reads CASSRDSGTGRYF. The DNA of the CDR3 is TGTGCCAGCAGCCGGGACTCCGGGACCGGGAGGTACTTC. V usage is TRBV6-2 or TRBV6-3 and J usage is TRBJ2-7; weak D call: TRBD2 (6 bases). Germline assignment: CDR1 MNHEY and CDR2 SVGEGT. Trimming removed 6 bases at V and 12 bases at J, with 21 bases between. The CDR3 covers 13 residues.

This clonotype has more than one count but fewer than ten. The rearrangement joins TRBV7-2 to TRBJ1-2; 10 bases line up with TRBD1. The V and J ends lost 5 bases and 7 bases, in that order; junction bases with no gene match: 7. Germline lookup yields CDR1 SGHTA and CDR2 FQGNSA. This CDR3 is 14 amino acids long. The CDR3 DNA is TGTGCCAGCAGCCAGGGACAGGGGATCGGTGGCTACACCTTC. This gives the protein CASSQGQGIGGYTF. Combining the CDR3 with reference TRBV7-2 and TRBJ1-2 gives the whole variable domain GAGVSQSPSNKVTEKGKDVELRCDPISGHTALYWYRQSLGQGLEFLIYFQGNSAPDKSGLPSDRFSAERTGGSVSTLTIQRTQQEDSAVYLCASSQGQGIGGYTFGSGTRLTVV.

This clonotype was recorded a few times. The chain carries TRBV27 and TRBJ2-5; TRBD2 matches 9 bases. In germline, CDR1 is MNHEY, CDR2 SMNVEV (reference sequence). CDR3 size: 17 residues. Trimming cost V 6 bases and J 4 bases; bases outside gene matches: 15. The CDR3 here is CASRKESSGTKRETQYF. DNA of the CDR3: TGTGCCAGCAGAAAGGAGTCTAGCGGGACGAAGAGAGAGACCCAGTACTTC.

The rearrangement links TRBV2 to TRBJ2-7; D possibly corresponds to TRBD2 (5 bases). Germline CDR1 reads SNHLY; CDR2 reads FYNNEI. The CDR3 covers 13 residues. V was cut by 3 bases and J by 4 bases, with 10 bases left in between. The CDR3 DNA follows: TGTGCCAGCAGTGACCAGCGGACTTACGAGCAGTACTTC. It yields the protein CASSDQRTYEQYF.

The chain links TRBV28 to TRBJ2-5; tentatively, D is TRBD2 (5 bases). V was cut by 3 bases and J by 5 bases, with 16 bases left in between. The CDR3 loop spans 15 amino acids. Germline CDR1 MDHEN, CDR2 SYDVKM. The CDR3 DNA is TGTGCCAGCAGTTTTCTTGGGAGCGGTGTGGAGACCCAGTACTTC. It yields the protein CASSFLGSGVETQYF.

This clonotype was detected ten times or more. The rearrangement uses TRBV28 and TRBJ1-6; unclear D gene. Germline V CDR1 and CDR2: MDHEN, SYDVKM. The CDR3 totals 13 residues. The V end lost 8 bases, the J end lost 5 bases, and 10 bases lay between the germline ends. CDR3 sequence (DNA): TGTGCCAGCGCGGAGAGTCATAATTCACCCCTCCACTTT. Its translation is CASAESHNSPLHF.

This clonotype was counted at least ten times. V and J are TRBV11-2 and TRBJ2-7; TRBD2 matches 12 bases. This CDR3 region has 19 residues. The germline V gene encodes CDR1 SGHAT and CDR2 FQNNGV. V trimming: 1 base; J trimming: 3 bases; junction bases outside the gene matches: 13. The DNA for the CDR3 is TGTGCCAGCAGCTTAGTCAGAAGACCGACTAGCGGGAGTCGCTACGAGCAGTACTTC. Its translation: CASSLVRRPTSGSRYEQYF.